A single T cell receptor (beta chain) is shown here with its context. This may be a read error, as it is one base from a much larger clone. The CDR3 does not close with the conserved phenylalanine or tryptophan, likely indicating a read error. V was shortened by 5 bases and J by 3 bases, with 14 bases between the two germline ends. Germline V lookup: CDR1 MDHEN, CDR2 SYDVKM. This CDR3 has 16 residues. The entry originates in a study of T cells in Graves' hyperthyroidism and ophthalmopathy. Researchers amplified the TCR beta CDR3 regions from RNA transcripts. A first-round RT-PCR of the TCR CDR3 used the HTBI primer set. TCRdb analysed the multiplex PCR reads with MiXCR anew, one entry per CDR3 protein. Among 250,000 to 400,000 distinct CDR3 sequences, roughly an eighth were seen once, and the ten largest hold roughly 35%.

The chain couples TRBV28 to TRBJ1-6; D is unresolved. This receptor was identified in a woman in her forties with Graves' ophthalmopathy. The sample consisted of blood. CDR3 sequence reads: CASSPRTGLYNSPLHS. CDR3 sequence (DNA): TGTGCCAGCAGTCCCCGCACCGGGCTCTATAATTCACCCCTCCACTCT.